This T cell receptor beta chain was observed in a study of blood T cell repertoires in COVID-19. Measured with immunoSEQ multiplex PCR; TCRdb has only the in-frame clones, and not every one. Among roughly 100,000 clones listed, around 89% were seen once. Trimming pared 4 bases from V and 8 bases from J, leaving 17 bases between. The CDR3 is 14 amino acids. From germline, CDR1 is LGHDT and CDR2 YNNKEL (reference sequence). The chain combines TRBV3-1 (or the pseudogene TRBV3-2) with TRBJ1-2, with D tentatively TRBD1 (6 bases). This receptor was identified in a woman aged 60 to 75 with acute or convalescent COVID-19. The sample consisted of peripheral blood. The CDR3 protein is CASSLGTARGGYTF. The CDR3 bases are TGTGCCAGCAGCCTTGGGACCGCCAGGGGCGGCTACACCTTC.